The present T cell receptor (beta chain) was sequenced within a study of T cells in Graves' hyperthyroidism and ophthalmopathy. The study, taken as a whole, reports: Most clonotypes that expanded in the thyroid above 0.001 also showed up in blood. Stable hyperthyroidism was told apart from ophthalmopathy by a model built on 13 V-J features. Ophthalmopathy was identified by the model a median around 6.3 months ahead of onset.

Orbital computed tomography and thyroid ultrasound, together with serum TRAb and thyroxine and clinical symptoms, were used for diagnoses. This clonotype was counted at least ten times. Its specificity is unknown. Amplification yielded TCR beta CDR3 regions, with RNA transcripts as the source. The TCR CDR3 was amplified in a first-round RT-PCR using the HTBI primer set. TCRdb used MiXCR to reprocess the multiplex PCR reads, holding one entry per CDR3 protein. Among about half a million distinct CDR3 sequences listed, around 16% were seen once. The sequence was collected from a woman aged 30 to 39 with Graves' ophthalmopathy. The sequencing sample was made of blood.

CDR3 DNA: TGTGCCAGCAGCCCGGGCCCAATGGATACGCAGTATTTT. It translates to CASSPGPMDTQYF. V is TRBV11-2 and J is TRBJ2-3, with D unclear. The V gene lost 5 bases and the J gene lost 6 bases, with 12 bases spanning the gap. CDR3 length: 13 amino acids. CDR1 is SGHAT, CDR2 FQNNGV, per germline.